This is a list of T cell receptor beta chains from one sample in a study of shared clonotypes between healthy human individuals. Profiling relied on immunoSEQ multiplex PCR, and the TCRdb table lists in-frame clones only, not all of them. The repertoire has 600,000 to 750,000 clones, around 90% of them found once; the top ten carry 30% to 40%. Sequencing was performed on memory CD8+ T cells from PBMCs. These receptors were taken from a young man in good health. Some clones in this sample may be carry-over from other donors' samples. Both conserved end residues are part of each CDR3. Each record gives: clone size, J gene, D gene, V gene, CDR3 DNA, CDR3 protein. A D gene is named only where the DNA matches it firmly. The listing skips clone size in some rows; elsewhere it reads once, few, many or a size class.

>.|TRBJ2-7|TRBD2|TRBV2
TGTGCCAGCAGCCGAACAGCGGGAGGGGATAACGAGCAGTACTTC
CASSRTAGGDNEQYF
>.|TRBJ2-5|.|TRBV4-2
TGTGCCAGCAGCCTAAAAACAGGGAAGGGGACCCAGTACTTC
CASSLKTGKGTQYF
>few|TRBJ1-1|.|TRBV27
TGTGCCAGCAGTCCCGGGCCCGGACAAGGGGACACTGAAGCTTTCTTT
CASSPGPGQGDTEAFF
>once|TRBJ1-2|.|TRBV13
TGTGCCAGCAGCTTAGTCGGGGTAACCGCATTCTATGGCTACACCTTC
CASSLVGVTAFYGYTF
>.|TRBJ1-1|.|TRBV19
TGTGCCAGTAGTACAGTATCAATGAACACTGAAGCTTTCTTT
CASSTVSMNTEAFF
>.|TRBJ1-2|.|TRBV9
TGTGCCAGCAGCGCCTGGGACTCTACGGGGGGCTACACCTTC
CASSAWDSTGGYTF
>.|TRBJ2-1|.|TRBV27
TGTGCCAGCTGTGAAAAGGGGTCCTCCTACAATGAGCAGTTCTTC
CASCEKGSSYNEQFF
>once|TRBJ1-2|TRBD1|TRBV10-2
TGCGCCAGCAGTGAGACAGGGGTGGCGGGCTACACCTTC
CASSETGVAGYTF
>.|TRBJ2-1|.|TRBV4-2
TGTGCCAGCAGCCAGGTCTCCTATCTGGCGGAGGACAATGAGCAGTTCTTC
CASSQVSYLAEDNEQFF
>.|TRBJ2-7|.|TRBV28
TGTGCCAGCAGCTTACAGGGTTCGTACGAGCAGTACTTC
CASSLQGSYEQYF
>.|TRBJ2-2|.|TRBV6-5
TGTGCCAGCAGTTACTTGGACAGAACCTACACCGGGGAGCTGTTTTTT
CASSYLDRTYTGELFF
>.|TRBJ2-7|.|TRBV7-9
TGTGCCAGCAGCTTAGGGACCAACTACGAGCAGTACTTC
CASSLGTNYEQYF
>.|TRBJ2-2|.|TRBV12-5
TGTGCTAGTGGTGATAGTCGCATAATCAACACCGGGGAGCTGTTTTTT
CASGDSRIINTGELFF
>.|TRBJ1-3|.|TRBV28
TGTGCCAGCAGTCTCAGGGTTTCTGGAAACACCATATATTTT
CASSLRVSGNTIYF
>.|TRBJ2-7|TRBD2|TRBV11-2
TGTGCCAGCAGCGCCACTGCCAGACTAGCGGGAGTCCGCCCCGAGCAGTACTTC
CASSATARLAGVRPEQYF
>few|TRBJ1-2|.|TRBV10-3
TGTGCCATCAGTGAGTCCCCAGCCTCCTATGGCTACACCTTC
CAISESPASYGYTF
>.|TRBJ2-3|.|TRBV28
TGTGCCAGCAGCCCAGGGCATGGAAGCACAGATACGCAGTATTTT
CASSPGHGSTDTQYF
>.|TRBJ2-7|.|TRBV20-1
TGCAGTGCTAGTTACGGCTACGAGCAGTACTTC
CSASYGYEQYF
>.|TRBJ2-7|.|TRBV29-1
TGCAGCGTTGAGCTGAGGGGCAGGGACTACGAGCAGTACTTC
CSVELRGRDYEQYF
>once|TRBJ1-2|.|TRBV14
TGTGCCAGCAGCCACCTCGACGGTGCGGGCTATGGCTACACCTTC
CASSHLDGAGYGYTF
>.|TRBJ2-7|TRBD1|TRBV10-2
TGCGCCAGCAGCACCGGACAGGTCTCCTACGAGCAGTACTTC
CASSTGQVSYEQYF
>.|TRBJ1-2|.|TRBV7-8
TGTGCCAGCAGTATCGGGGGGGGCTATGGCTACACCTTC
CASSIGGGYGYTF
>.|TRBJ1-1|.|TRBV5-1
TGCGCCAGCAGCTTGAGTCTCTGGGTTGGAGGGAACACTGAAGCTTTCTTT
CASSLSLWVGGNTEAFF
>.|TRBJ1-2|.|TRBV28
TGTGCCAGCAGTTGGGTCCGGAATCACGGCTACACCTTC
CASSWVRNHGYTF
>.|TRBJ2-7|.|TRBV21-1
TGTGCCAGCAGCGGAACCTACGAGCAGTACTTC
CASSGTYEQYF
>many|TRBJ2-1|.|TRBV5-6
TGTGCCAGCAGCCCAGGAAACCCCTACAATGAGCAGTTCTTC
CASSPGNPYNEQFF
>.|TRBJ2-1|.|TRBV6-5
TGTGCCAGCAGTTACTCCTCGGTCCTAGCCAATGAGCAGTTCTTC
CASSYSSVLANEQFF
>.|TRBJ1-5|.|TRBV4-2
TGTGCCAGCAGTCTATCATCCCGCGTGGGATACAATCAGCCCCAGCATTTT
CASSLSSRVGYNQPQHF
>.|TRBJ1-4|.|TRBV7-9
TGTGCCAGCAGCTCGAGGGATGATGAAAAACTGTTTTTT
CASSSRDDEKLFF
>.|TRBJ2-1|.|TRBV5-5
TGTGCCAGCAGCTTGGTGCGGGACTACAATGAGCAGTTCTTC
CASSLVRDYNEQFF
>once|TRBJ2-1|.|TRBV27
TGTGCCAGCATAACTCGTGGGGGGAATGAGCAGTTCTTC
CASITRGGNEQFF
>.|TRBJ1-2|.|TRBV11-2
TGTGCCAGCAGCTTCTCGATCATCGTGGGCTACACCTTC
CASSFSIIVGYTF
>.|TRBJ2-7|TRBD2|TRBV27
TGTGCCAGCAGTTTCCCGGGGGGTTACGAGCAGTACTTC
CASSFPGGYEQYF
>.|TRBJ1-1|.|TRBV11-3
TGTGCCAGCAGCGCTCAGGGAAGGAACACTGAAGCTTTCTTT
CASSAQGRNTEAFF
>.|TRBJ2-5|.|TRBV4-1
TGCGCCAGCAGCCAAGAGGGAACAGGAGGGCCGCAAGAGACCCAGTACTTC
CASSQEGTGGPQETQYF
>.|TRBJ2-3|TRBD2|TRBV6-4
TGTGCCAGCAGCGCTAGCGGTAGCACAGATACGCAGTATTTT
CASSASGSTDTQYF
>.|TRBJ2-7|.|TRBV14
TGTGCCAGCAGCCTCCGGACCCATTACGAGCAGTACTTC
CASSLRTHYEQYF
>.|TRBJ1-2|.|TRBV27
TGTGCCAGCAGTAGCCCTATAGCAAACTATGGCTACACCTTC
CASSSPIANYGYTF
>.|TRBJ2-7|.|TRBV28
TGTGCCAGCAGTTTATCCGGAGGGGTTCGTTACGAGCAGTACTTC
CASSLSGGVRYEQYF
>.|TRBJ2-1|.|TRBV27
TGTGCCAGCAGTTTATCCGTATCCTACAATGAGCAGTTCTTC
CASSLSVSYNEQFF
>.|TRBJ1-2|TRBD1|TRBV7-8
TGTGCCAGCAGCCCGGGACAGGGGGAGCCCTATGGCTACACCTTC
CASSPGQGEPYGYTF
>.|TRBJ2-1|.|TRBV9
TGTGCCAGCAGCGTATCGAGCTCCTACAATGAGCAGTTCTTC
CASSVSSSYNEQFF
>.|TRBJ2-1|.|TRBV7-9
TGTGCCAGCAGCTTCCGGGGGTTGCCATACAATGAGCAGTTCTTC
CASSFRGLPYNEQFF
>.|TRBJ2-4|TRBD1|TRBV27
TGTGCCAGCAGTTTAAATAACCGGGACAGGTTAACCCTAGCCAAAAACATTCAGTACTTC
CASSLNNRDRLTLAKNIQYF
>.|TRBJ1-4|.|TRBV7-9
TGTGCCAGCACCCTCTGGGGGAAGGGGAATGAAAAACTGTTTTTT
CASTLWGKGNEKLFF
>.|TRBJ1-6|TRBD1|TRBV9
TGTGCCAGCAGCCCTTGGGACAGGGCGATTAATTCACCCCTCCACTTT
CASSPWDRAINSPLHF
>.|TRBJ2-3|.|TRBV7-3
TGTGCCAGCAGCACACTCACCACCGATACGCAGTATTTT
CASSTLTTDTQYF
>.|TRBJ1-2|TRBD1|TRBV9
TGTGCCAGCAGCGCACACAGGGGGATTGAGTTTGGCTACACCTTC
CASSAHRGIEFGYTF
>once|TRBJ2-1|.|TRBV27
TGTGCCAGCAGTTCAGGGGAGGTTTTCTACAATGAGCAGTTCTTC
CASSSGEVFYNEQFF
>.|TRBJ2-3|TRBD1|TRBV4-2
TGTGCCAGCAGCCAAGATTGGGCAAGGGGGCCGTTCGATACGCAGTATTTT
CASSQDWARGPFDTQYF
>.|TRBJ2-7|.|TRBV5-1
TGCGCCAGCAGCCCCGGACTCGCCTACGAGCAGTACTTC
CASSPGLAYEQYF
>.|TRBJ1-4|TRBD1|TRBV9
TGTGCCAGCAGCGTAGGTACTGGACAGGGGGCTGAAAAACTGTTTTTT
CASSVGTGQGAEKLFF
>once|TRBJ1-1|.|TRBV5-1
TGCGCCAGCAGCCGCGGGCCCCGTCCGAACACTGAAGCTTTCTTT
CASSRGPRPNTEAFF
>.|TRBJ2-1|TRBD2|TRBV7-9
TGTGCCAGCACCGTAGGGACTAGCGGGGACAATGAGCAGTTCTTC
CASTVGTSGDNEQFF
>.|TRBJ2-1|.|TRBV28
TGTGCCAGCAGTTTCGTGTCCGTGGAGCAGTTCTTC
CASSFVSVEQFF
>.|TRBJ1-2|.|TRBV5-6
TGTGCCAGCAGCTCCCTGATACGGCATAGCCGGCCCAATGGCTACACCTTC
CASSSLIRHSRPNGYTF
>.|TRBJ2-3|.|TRBV10-2
TGCGCCAGCAGTGATGCTTGGGCAGGAGATACGCAGTATTTT
CASSDAWAGDTQYF